These T cell receptor beta chains were read from a single sample in a study of blood T cells in healthy people across ages. TCRdb redid the calling of the 5' RACE reads with MiXCR, one entry per CDR3 protein. The sample includes about 680,000 distinct CDR3 sequences, about 52% of them seen just once. The sequencing input was blood. These receptors were collected from an older woman in good health. Both conserved end residues are part of each CDR3. The order of the fields is clone size, V gene, J gene, D gene, CDR3 protein, CDR3 DNA. D genes are given only for firm matches. Where a row states a size, it is once, few, many or the class of an expanded clone; other rows omit it.

few,TRBV14,TRBJ1-1,TRBD1,CASSQDPQGAISAFF,TGTGCCAGCAGCCAAGATCCTCAGGGGGCGATTTCGGCTTTCTTT
.,TRBV20-1,TRBJ1-5,TRBD1,CSARRTGGHQPQHF,TGCAGTGCTAGAAGGACAGGGGGCCATCAGCCCCAGCATTTT
.,TRBV10-3,TRBJ2-1,.,CAISDGVGRQQFF,TGTGCCATCAGTGACGGGGTAGGGAGGCAACAGTTCTTC
.,TRBV6-1,TRBJ2-6,.,CASSEALPGTGANVLTF,TGTGCCAGCAGTGAAGCATTGCCGGGGACTGGGGCCAACGTCCTGACTTTC
.,TRBV20-1,TRBJ1-2,TRBD1,CSARDRGPGKFGYTF,TGCAGTGCCCGAGACAGGGGGCCAGGAAAATTTGGCTACACCTTC
.,TRBV6-1,TRBJ2-5,TRBD1,CASSETGDGLETQYF,TGTGCCAGCAGTGAAACAGGGGATGGCTTGGAGACCCAGTACTTC
.,TRBV6-2/TRBV6-3,TRBJ2-1,TRBD2,CASTYAGGPINEQFF,TGTGCCAGCACCTACGCGGGAGGGCCGATTAATGAGCAGTTCTTC
once,TRBV2,TRBJ2-3,.,CASTHESLAVSTDTQYF,TGTGCCAGCACTCACGAAAGCCTAGCAGTTAGCACAGATACGCAGTATTTT
.,TRBV10-3,TRBJ2-7,.,CAISESTGTYEQYF,TGTGCCATCAGTGAGTCAACAGGGACCTACGAGCAGTACTTC
.,TRBV5-5,TRBJ1-2,.,CASSLGRSWGYTF,TGTGCCAGCAGCTTGGGACGGTCCTGGGGCTACACCTTC
.,TRBV21-1,TRBJ2-5,.,CASSKEGSQETQYF,TGTGCCAGCAGCAAAGAGGGTAGCCAAGAGACCCAGTACTTC
.,TRBV20-1,TRBJ2-2,.,CSAPDSTPKTGELFF,TGCAGTGCTCCCGACTCTACGCCGAAGACCGGGGAGCTGTTTTTT
.,TRBV4-1,TRBJ1-1,TRBD1,CASSQRQGASTEAFF,TGCGCCAGCAGCCAACGACAGGGGGCAAGTACTGAAGCTTTCTTT
.,TRBV6-6,TRBJ1-5,.,CASSYRETYQPQHF,TGTGCCAGCAGTTACAGGGAGACTTATCAGCCCCAGCATTTT
.,TRBV10-3,TRBJ2-7,TRBD2,CAISERGGYEQYF,TGTGCCATCAGTGAACGGGGGGGCTACGAGCAGTACTTC
.,TRBV14,TRBJ2-5,.,CASSQLRGVQYF,TGTGCCAGCAGCCAACTTAGGGGAGTGCAGTACTTC
.,TRBV7-2,TRBJ2-7,.,CASSIRGSAGRTYEQYF,TGTGCCAGCAGCATAAGGGGTAGCGCGGGAAGAACCTACGAGCAGTACTTC
.,TRBV29-1,TRBJ2-1,.,CSAGLNSRRDEQFF,TGCAGCGCCGGACTGAATAGCCGTCGGGATGAGCAGTTCTTC
.,TRBV30,TRBJ2-5,TRBD2,CAWSSFREGQETQYF,TGTGCCTGGAGTTCCTTTCGGGAGGGCCAAGAGACCCAGTACTTC
.,TRBV18,TRBJ2-3,.,CASSPELGGLQYF,TGTGCCAGCTCACCAGAGCTAGGGGGTTTGCAGTATTTT
.,TRBV7-3,TRBJ2-5,.,CASSFGQGLTQYF,TGTGCCAGCAGCTTCGGTCAAGGGCTTACCCAGTACTTC
few,TRBV10-3,TRBJ2-1,.,CAISESGPVYNEQFF,TGTGCCATCAGTGAGTCGGGGCCAGTCTACAATGAGCAGTTCTTC
.,TRBV5-1,TRBJ2-7,.,CASSLVGERYEQYF,TGCGCCAGCAGCTTGGTAGGGGAACGCTACGAGCAGTACTTC
.,TRBV29-1,TRBJ2-1,TRBD2,CSVRQGALAGVRYNEQFF,TGCAGCGTTCGCCAGGGGGCCCTAGCGGGAGTACGCTACAATGAGCAGTTCTTC
.,TRBV5-1,TRBJ2-3,.,CASSSTSTTDTQYF,TGCGCCAGCAGCTCAACGTCAACAACAGATACGCAGTATTTT
.,TRBV4-2,TRBJ2-7,.,CASRKDIREQYF,TGTGCCAGCAGGAAAGACATTCGTGAGCAGTACTTC
.,TRBV24-1,TRBJ2-3,.,CATSDGRADTQYF,TGTGCCACCAGTGACGGGAGAGCAGATACGCAGTATTTT
.,TRBV6-1,TRBJ1-1,TRBD1,CASRQGYPYGALLSTEAFF,TGTGCCAGCAGACAGGGGTATCCTTATGGTGCCCTACTGAGCACTGAAGCTTTCTTT
many,TRBV28,TRBJ2-5,.,CASIGQTMNQETQYF,TGTGCCAGCATCGGACAGACGATGAACCAAGAGACCCAGTACTTC